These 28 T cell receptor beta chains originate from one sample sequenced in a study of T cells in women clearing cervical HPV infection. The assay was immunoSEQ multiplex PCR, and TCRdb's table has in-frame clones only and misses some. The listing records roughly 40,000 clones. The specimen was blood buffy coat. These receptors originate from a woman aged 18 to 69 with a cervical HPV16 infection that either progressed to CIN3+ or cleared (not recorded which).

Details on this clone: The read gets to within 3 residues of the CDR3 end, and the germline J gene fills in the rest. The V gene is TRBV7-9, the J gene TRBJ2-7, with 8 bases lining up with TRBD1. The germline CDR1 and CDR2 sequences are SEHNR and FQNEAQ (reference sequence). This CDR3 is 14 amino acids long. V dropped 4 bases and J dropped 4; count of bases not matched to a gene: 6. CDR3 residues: CASSYDRGLYEQYF. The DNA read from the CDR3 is TGTGCCAGCAGCTATGACAGGGGATTGTACGAG.

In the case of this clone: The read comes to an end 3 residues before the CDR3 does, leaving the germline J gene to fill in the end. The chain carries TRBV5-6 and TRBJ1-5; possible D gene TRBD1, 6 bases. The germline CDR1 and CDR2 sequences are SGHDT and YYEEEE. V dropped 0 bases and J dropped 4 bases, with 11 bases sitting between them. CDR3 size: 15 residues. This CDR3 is CASSLGLQGNQPQHF. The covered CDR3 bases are TGTGCCAGCAGCTTGGGCCTCCAGGGGAATCAGCCC.

Incomplete CDR3 DNA: TGTGCCAGCAGCGCCAGGGGAAGGGAAAATCAGCCC. It translates to CASSARGRENQP. The full CDR3 protein reads CASSARGRENQPQHF. This sequence joins TRBV7-9 and TRBJ1-5, with D perhaps matching TRBD1 (6 bases). Read sequence stops 3 residues before the CDR3 end, and the germline J gene provides the missing end. Germline V gene data show CDR1 as SEHNR and CDR2 as FQNEAQ (reference sequence). Between the trimmed V and J ends, which lost 5 bases and 4 bases, there was a span of 15 bases. This CDR3 contains 15 residues.

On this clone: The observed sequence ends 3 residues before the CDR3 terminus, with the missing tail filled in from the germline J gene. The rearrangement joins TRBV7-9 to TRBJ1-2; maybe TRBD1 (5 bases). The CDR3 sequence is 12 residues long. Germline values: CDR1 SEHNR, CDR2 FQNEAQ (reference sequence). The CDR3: CASSLKGNDYTF. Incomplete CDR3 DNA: TGTGCCAGCAGCTTAAAGGGGAATGAC.

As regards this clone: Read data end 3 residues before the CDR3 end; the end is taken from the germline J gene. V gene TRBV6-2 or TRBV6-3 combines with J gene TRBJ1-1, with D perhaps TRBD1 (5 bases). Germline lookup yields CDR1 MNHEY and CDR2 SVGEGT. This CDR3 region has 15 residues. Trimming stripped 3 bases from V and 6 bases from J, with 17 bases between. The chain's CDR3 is CASSYPGFVWAEAFF. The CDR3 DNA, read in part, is TGTGCCAGCAGTTATCCAGGGTTTGTATGGGCTGAA.

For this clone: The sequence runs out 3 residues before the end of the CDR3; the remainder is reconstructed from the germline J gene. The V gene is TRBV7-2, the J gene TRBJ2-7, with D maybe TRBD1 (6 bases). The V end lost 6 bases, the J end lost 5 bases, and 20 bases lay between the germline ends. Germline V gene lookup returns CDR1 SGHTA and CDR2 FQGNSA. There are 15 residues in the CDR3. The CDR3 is CASRSGPTGLHEQYF. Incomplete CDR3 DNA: TGTGCCAGCAGGTCCGGCCCTACAGGGCTACACGAG.

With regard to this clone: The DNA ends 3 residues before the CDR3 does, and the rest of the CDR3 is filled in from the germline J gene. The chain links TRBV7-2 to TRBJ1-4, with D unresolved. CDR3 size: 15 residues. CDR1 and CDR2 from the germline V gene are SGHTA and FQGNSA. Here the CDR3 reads CASRSPGLDNSPLFF. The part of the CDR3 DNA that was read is TGTGCCAGCAGGTCCCCCGGTCTAGATAATTCACCA.

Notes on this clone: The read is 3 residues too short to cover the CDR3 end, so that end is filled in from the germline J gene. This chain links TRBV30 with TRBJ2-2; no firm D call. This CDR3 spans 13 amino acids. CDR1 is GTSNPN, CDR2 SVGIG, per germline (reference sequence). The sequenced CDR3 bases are TGTGCCTGGAGTGTAATTATCGGTGAAAAG. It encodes CAWSVIIGEK. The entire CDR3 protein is CAWSVIIGEKLFF.

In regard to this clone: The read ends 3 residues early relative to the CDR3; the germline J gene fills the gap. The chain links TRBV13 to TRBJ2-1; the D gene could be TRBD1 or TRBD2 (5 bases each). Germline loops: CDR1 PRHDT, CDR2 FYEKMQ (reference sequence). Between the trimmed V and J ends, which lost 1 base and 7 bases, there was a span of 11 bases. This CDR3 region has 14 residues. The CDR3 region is CASSLASEGNEQFF. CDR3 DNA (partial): TGTGCCAGCAGCTTAGCCAGCGAGGGGAATGAG.

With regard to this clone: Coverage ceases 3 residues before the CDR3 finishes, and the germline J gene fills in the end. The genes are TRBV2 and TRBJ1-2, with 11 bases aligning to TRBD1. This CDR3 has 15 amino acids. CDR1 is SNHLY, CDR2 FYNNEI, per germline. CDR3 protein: CASRADRGLTDTYTF. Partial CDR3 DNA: TGTGCCAGCAGGGCGGACAGGGGGCTCACAGATACC. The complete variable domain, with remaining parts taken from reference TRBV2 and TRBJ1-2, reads EPEVTQTPSHQVTQMGQEVILRCVPISNHLYFYWYRQILGQKVEFLVSFYNNEISEKSEIFDDQFSVERPDGSNFTLKIRSTKLEDSAMYFCASRADRGLTDTYTFGSGTRLTVV.

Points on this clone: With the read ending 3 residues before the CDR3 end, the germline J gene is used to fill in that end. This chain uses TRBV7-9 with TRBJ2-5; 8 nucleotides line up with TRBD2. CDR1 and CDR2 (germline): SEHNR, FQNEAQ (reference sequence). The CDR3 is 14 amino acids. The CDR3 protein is CASSFSGNTDTQYF. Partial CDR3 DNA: TGTGCCAGCAGCTTTAGCGGGAACACAGATACC.

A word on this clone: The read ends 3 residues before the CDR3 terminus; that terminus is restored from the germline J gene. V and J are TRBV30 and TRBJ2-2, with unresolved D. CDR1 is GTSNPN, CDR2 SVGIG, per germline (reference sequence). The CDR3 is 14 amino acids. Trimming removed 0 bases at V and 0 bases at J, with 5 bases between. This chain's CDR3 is CAWSVQTNTGELFF. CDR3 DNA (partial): TGTGCCTGGAGTGTACAGACGAACACCGGGGAG. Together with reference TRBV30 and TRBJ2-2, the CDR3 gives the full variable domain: SQTIHQWPATLVQPVGSPLSLECTVEGTSNPNLYWYRQAAGRGLQLLFYSVGIGQISSEVPQNLSASRPQDRQFILSSKKLLLSDSGFYLCAWSVQTNTGELFFGEGSRLTVL.

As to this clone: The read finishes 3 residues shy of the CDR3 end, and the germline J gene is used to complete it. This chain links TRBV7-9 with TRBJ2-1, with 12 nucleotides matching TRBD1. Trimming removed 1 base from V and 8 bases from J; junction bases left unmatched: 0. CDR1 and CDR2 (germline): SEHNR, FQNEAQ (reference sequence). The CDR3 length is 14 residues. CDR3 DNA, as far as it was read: TGTGCCAGCAGCTTAGGGGACAGGGGGCATGAG. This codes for CASSLGDRGHE. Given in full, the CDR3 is CASSLGDRGHEQFF.

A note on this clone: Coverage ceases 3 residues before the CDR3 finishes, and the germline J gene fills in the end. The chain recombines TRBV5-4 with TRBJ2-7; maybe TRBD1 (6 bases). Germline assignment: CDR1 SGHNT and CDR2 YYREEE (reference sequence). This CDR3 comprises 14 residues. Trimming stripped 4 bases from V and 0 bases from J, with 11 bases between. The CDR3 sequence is CASSPDRSSYEQYF. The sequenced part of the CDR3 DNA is TGTGCCAGCAGCCCCGACAGGAGCTCCTACGAG.

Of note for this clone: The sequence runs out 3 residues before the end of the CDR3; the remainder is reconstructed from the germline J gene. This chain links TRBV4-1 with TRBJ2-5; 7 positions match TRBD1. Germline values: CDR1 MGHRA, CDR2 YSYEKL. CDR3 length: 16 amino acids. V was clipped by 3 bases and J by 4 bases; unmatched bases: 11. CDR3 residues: CASSHLPWDSRETQYF. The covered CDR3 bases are TGCGCCAGCAGCCACTTGCCCTGGGACAGCCGAGAGACC.

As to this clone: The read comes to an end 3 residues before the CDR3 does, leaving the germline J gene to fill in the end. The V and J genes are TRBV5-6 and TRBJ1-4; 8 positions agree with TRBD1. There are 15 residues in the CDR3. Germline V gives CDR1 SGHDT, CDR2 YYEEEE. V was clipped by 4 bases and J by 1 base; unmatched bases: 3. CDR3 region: CASSAGQGTNEKLFF. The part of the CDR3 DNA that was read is TGTGCCAGCAGCGCAGGACAGGGAACTAATGAAAAA.

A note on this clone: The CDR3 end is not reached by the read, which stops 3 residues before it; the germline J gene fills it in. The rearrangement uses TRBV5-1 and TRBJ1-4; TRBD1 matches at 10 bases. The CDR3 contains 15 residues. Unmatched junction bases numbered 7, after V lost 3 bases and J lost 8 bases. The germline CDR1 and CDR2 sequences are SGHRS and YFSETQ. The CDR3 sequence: CASSSGQGGKEKLFF. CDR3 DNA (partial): TGCGCCAGCAGCTCAGGACAGGGGGGGAAGGAAAAA.

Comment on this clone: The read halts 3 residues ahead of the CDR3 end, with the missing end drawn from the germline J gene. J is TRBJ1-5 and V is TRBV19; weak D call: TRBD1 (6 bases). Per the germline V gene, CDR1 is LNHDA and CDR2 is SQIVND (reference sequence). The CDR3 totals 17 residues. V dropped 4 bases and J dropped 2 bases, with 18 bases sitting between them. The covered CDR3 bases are TGTGCCAGTAGTAATCTCCTAGGGGGTGGGCGCAATCAGCCC. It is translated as CASSNLLGGGRNQP. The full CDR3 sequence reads CASSNLLGGGRNQPQHF.

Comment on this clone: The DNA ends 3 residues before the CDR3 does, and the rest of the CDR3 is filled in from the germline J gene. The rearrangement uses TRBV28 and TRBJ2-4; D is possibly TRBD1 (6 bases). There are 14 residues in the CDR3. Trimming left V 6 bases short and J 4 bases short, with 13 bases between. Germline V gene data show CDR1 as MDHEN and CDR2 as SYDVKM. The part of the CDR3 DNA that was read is TGTGCCAGCAGGATTGGGACAAGAAAAAACATT. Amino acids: CASRIGTRKNI. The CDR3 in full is CASRIGTRKNIQYF.

The part of the CDR3 DNA that was read is TGTGCCAGCTCCGGGGATCACTATGGT. Translated: CASSGDHYG. The whole CDR3 protein reads CASSGDHYGQYF. V is TRBV18 and J is TRBJ2-4; weak D call: TRBD2 (5 bases). The read ends 3 residues early relative to the CDR3; the germline J gene fills the gap. This CDR3 spans 12 amino acids. Germline assignment: CDR1 KGHSH and CDR2 LQKENI.

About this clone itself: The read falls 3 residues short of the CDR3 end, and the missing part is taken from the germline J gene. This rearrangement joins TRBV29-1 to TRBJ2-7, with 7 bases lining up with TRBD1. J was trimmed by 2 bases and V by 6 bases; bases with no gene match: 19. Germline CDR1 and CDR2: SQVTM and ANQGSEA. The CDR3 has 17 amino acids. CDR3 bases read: TGCAGCGTCATTGACCCACCTACGGACAGGATTACCTACGAG. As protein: CSVIDPPTDRITYE. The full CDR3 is CSVIDPPTDRITYEQYF.

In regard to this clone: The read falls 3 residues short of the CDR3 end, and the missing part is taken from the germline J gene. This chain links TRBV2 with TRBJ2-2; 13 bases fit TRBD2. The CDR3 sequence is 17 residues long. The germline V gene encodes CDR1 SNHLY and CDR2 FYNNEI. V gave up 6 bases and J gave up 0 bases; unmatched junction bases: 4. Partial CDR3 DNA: TGTGCCAGCAGGCGGACTAGCGGGAGAACGAACACCGGGGAG. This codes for CASRRTSGRTNTGE. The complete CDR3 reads CASRRTSGRTNTGELFF.

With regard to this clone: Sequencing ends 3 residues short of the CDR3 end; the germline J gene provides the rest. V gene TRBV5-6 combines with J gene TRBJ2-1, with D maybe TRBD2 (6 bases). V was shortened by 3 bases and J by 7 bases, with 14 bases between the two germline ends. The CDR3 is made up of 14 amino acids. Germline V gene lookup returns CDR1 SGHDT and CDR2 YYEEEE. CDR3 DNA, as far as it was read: TGTGCCAGCAGCTCGGGACTGGAGAAGAATGAG. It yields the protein CASSSGLEKNE. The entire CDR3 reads CASSSGLEKNEQFF.

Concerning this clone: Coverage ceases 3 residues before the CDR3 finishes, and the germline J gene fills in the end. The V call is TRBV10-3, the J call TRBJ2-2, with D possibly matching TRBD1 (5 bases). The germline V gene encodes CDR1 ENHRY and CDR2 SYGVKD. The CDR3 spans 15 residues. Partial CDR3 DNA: TGTGCCATCAGTGAGGGTAGCTCTGGGGCCAACGTG. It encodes CAISEGSSGANV. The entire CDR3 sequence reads CAISEGSSGANVLFF.

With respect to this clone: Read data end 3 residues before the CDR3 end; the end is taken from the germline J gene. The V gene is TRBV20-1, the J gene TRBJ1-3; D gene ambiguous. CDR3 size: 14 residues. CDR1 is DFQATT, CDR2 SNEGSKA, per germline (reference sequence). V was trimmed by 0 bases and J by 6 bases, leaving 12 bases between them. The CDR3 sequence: CSARDPVGPNTIYF. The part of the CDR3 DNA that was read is TGCAGTGCTAGAGATCCTGTAGGGCCAAACACC.

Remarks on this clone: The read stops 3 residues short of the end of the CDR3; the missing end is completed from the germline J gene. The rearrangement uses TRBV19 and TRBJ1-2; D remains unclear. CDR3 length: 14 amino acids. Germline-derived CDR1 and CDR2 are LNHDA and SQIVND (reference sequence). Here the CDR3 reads CASRSASGGYDYTF. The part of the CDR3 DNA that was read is TGTGCCAGTAGATCCGCTAGCGGCGGCTACGAC.

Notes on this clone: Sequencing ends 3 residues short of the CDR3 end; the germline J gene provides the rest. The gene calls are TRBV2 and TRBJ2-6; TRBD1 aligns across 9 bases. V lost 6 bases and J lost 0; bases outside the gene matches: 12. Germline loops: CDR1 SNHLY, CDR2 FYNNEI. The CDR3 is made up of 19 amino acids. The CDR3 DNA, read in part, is TGTGCCAGCAGCACCAAGCCCGGACAGGGGTCCTCTGGGGCCAACGTC. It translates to CASSTKPGQGSSGANV. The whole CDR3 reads CASSTKPGQGSSGANVLTF.

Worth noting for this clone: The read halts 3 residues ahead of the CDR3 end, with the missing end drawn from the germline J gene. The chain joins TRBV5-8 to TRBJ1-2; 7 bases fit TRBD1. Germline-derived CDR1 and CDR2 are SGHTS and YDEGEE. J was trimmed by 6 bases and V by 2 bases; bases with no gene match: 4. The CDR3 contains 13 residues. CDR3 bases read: TGTGCCAGCAGCTTCAACAGGGGAGATGGC. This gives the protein CASSFNRGDG. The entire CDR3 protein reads CASSFNRGDGYTF.